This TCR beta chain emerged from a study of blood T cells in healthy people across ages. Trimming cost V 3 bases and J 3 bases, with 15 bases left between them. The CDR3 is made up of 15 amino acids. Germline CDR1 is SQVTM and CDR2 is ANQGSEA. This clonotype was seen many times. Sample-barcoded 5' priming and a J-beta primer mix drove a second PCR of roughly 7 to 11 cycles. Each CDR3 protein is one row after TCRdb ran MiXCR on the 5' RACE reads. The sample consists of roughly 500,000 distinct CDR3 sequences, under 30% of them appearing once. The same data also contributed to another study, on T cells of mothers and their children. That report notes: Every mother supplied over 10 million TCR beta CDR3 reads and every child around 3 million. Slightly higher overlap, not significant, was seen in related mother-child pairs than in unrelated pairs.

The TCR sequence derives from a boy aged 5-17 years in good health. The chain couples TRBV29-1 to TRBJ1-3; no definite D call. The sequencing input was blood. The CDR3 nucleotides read TGCAGCGTTGACTCCGGGTCCGGGTATGGAAACACCATATATTTT. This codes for CSVDSGSGYGNTIYF.